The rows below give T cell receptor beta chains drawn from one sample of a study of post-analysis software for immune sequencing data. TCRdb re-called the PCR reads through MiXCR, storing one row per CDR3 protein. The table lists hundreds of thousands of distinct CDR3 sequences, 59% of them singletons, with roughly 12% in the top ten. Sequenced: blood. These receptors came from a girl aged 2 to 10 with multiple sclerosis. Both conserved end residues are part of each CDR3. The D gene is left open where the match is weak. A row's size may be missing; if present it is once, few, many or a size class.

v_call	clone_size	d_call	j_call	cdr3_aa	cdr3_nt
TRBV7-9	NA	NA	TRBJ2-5	CASSPEWTGEQYF	TGTGCCAGCAGCCCAGAGTGGACGGGTGAGCAGTACTTC
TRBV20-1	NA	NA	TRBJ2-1	CSAVRDLGYNEQFF	TGCAGTGCCGTCCGGGACCTGGGCTACAATGAGCAGTTCTTC
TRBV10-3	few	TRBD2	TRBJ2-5	CAISGSGARLAGGPMETQYF	TGTGCCATCAGTGGGTCTGGGGCCCGACTAGCGGGAGGGCCGATGGAGACCCAGTACTTC
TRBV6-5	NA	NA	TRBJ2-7	CASGILGEQYF	TGTGCCAGCGGGATTCTGGGCGAGCAGTACTTC
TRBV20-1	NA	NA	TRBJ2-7	CSARRLYEQYF	TGCAGTGCTAGGCGGCTATACGAGCAGTACTTC
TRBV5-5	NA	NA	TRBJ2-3	CASSLVGKPQYF	TGTGCCAGCAGCTTGGTCGGGAAACCGCAGTATTTT
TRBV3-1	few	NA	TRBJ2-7	CASSQAPGLSYEQYF	TGTGCCAGCAGCCAAGCACCGGGACTCTCCTACGAGCAGTACTTC
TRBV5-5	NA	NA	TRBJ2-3	CASSFLGSSSDTQYF	TGTGCCAGCAGCTTCCTTGGATCATCCAGCGATACGCAGTATTTT
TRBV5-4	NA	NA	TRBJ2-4	CASSSTATRAKNIQYF	TGTGCCAGCAGCTCTACAGCAACCCGAGCCAAAAACATTCAGTACTTC
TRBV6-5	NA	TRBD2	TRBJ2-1	CASAAGGNYNEQFF	TGTGCCAGCGCGGCGGGGGGAAATTACAATGAGCAGTTCTTC
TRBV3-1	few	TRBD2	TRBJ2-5	CASSRLAGVEQYF	TGTGCCAGCAGCCGTCTAGCGGGAGTTGAGCAGTACTTC
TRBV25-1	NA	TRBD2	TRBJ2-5	CASSETSGREETQYF	TGTGCCAGCAGTGAGACTAGCGGGAGAGAAGAGACCCAGTACTTC
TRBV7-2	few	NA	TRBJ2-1	CASSLRGGGYEQFF	TGTGCCAGCAGCTTAAGGGGGGGCGGTTATGAGCAGTTCTTC
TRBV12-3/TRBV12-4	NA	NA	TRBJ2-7	CASSPVGAAYEQYF	TGTGCCAGCAGTCCAGTGGGGGCCGCCTACGAGCAGTACTTC
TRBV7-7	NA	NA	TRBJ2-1	CASSLARGRNEQFF	TGTGCTAGCAGCTTAGCGAGAGGGCGTAATGAGCAGTTCTTC
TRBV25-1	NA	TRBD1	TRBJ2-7	CASNRGISYEQYF	TGTGCCAGCAACAGGGGCATCTCCTACGAGCAGTACTTC
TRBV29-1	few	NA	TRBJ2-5	CSTSPPQETQYF	TGCAGCACGAGTCCCCCTCAAGAGACCCAGTACTTC
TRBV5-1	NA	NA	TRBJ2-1	CASSARTDSKPSYNEQFF	TGCGCCAGCAGCGCTAGGACGGATAGCAAACCCTCCTACAATGAGCAGTTCTTC
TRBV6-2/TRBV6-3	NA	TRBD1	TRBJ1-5	CASSYGTDQPQHF	TGTGCCAGCAGTTACGGGACAGATCAGCCCCAGCATTTT
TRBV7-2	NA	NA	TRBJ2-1	CASSLGPADNEQFF	TGTGCCAGCAGCTTGGGACCAGCGGACAATGAGCAGTTCTTC
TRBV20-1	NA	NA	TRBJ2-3	CSATIPRAPGGDTQYF	TGCAGTGCAACCATTCCCCGGGCCCCAGGTGGGGATACGCAGTATTTT
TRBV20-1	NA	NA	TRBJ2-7	CSATEGLAEQYF	TGCAGTGCCACGGAGGGATTGGCCGAGCAGTACTTC
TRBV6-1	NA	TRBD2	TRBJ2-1	CASRGFGSGISYNEQFF	TGTGCCAGCAGAGGGTTCGGTAGCGGGATTTCCTACAATGAGCAGTTCTTC
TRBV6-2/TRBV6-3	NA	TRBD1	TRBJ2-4	CASSLPHTGGGDKNIQYF	TGTGCCAGCAGTCTCCCCCATACAGGGGGCGGCGACAAAAACATTCAGTACTTC
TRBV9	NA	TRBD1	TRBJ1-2	CASSVEYRGGGYTF	TGTGCCAGCAGCGTAGAATACAGGGGAGGTGGCTACACCTTC
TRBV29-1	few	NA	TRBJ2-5	CSETGPQETQYF	TGCAGCGAGACGGGTCCCCAAGAGACCCAGTACTTC
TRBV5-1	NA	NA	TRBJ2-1	CASRQGRYNEQFF	TGCGCCAGCAGACAGGGACGATACAATGAGCAGTTCTTC
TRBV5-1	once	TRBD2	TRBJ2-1	CASRIKDGVSSSGGAVYNEQFF	TGCGCCAGCAGGATTAAGGACGGAGTTTCGTCTAGCGGGGGGGCGGTCTACAATGAGCAGTTCTTC
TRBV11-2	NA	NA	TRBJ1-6	CASSPPTGGDSPLHF	TGTGCCAGCAGCCCGCCGACAGGTGGGGATTCACCCCTCCACTTT
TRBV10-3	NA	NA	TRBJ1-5	CAISESTSNQPQHF	TGTGCCATCAGTGAGTCGACCAGCAATCAGCCCCAGCATTTT
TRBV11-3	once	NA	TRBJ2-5	CASRAPDEAGETQYF	TGTGCCAGCAGGGCCCCCGACGAGGCGGGGGAGACCCAGTACTTC
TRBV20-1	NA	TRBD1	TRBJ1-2	CSAKTGSRYTF	TGCAGTGCGAAGACAGGGTCTCGCTACACCTTC
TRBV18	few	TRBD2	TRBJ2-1	CATSTSGANNEQFF	TGTGCCACCTCGACTAGCGGGGCGAACAATGAGCAGTTCTTC
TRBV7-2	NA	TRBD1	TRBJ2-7	CASSPQQGSYEQYF	TGTGCCAGCAGCCCGCAACAGGGGTCCTACGAGCAGTACTTC
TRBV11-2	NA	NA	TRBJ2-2	CASSLGLGQVDTGELFF	TGTGCCAGCAGCTTAGGGCTCGGCCAGGTGGACACCGGGGAGCTGTTTTTT